Each of the 11 T cell receptor beta chains below was sequenced from the same sample in a study of blood T cell repertoires in COVID-19. Profiled with immunoSEQ multiplex PCR; TCRdb holds only in-frame clones, not every one. Of over 100,000 clones detected, around 81% appear once; the ten largest clones hold less than 5%. The sample was peripheral blood. The source of these receptors is a human donor in a cohort sampled during active or convalescent COVID-19.

This clone has only a few counts. V is TRBV6-2 or TRBV6-3 and J is TRBJ2-7; 13 bases agree with TRBD2. After removal of 0 bases from V and 3 bases from J, the junction contained 2 bases not matched to a gene. The CDR3 totals 16 residues. The germline gives CDR1 MNHEY, CDR2 SVGEGT. CDR3 region: CASSYSGLAGDYEQYF. In DNA, the CDR3 is TGTGCCAGCAGTTACTCTGGACTAGCGGGGGACTACGAGCAGTACTTC.

The V and J genes are TRBV19 and TRBJ2-3, with D perhaps matching TRBD1 (6 bases). The CDR3 has 15 amino acids. The germline V gene encodes CDR1 LNHDA and CDR2 SQIVND (reference sequence). The ends were cut back, 5 bases at V and 1 base at J, with 13 bases in the middle. Here the CDR3 reads CASSDPRTGTDTQYF. The DNA of the CDR3 is TGTGCCAGTAGTGATCCTAGGACAGGCACAGATACGCAGTATTTT.

The V call is TRBV5-6, the J call TRBJ2-7; 7 bases match TRBD1. Germline CDR1 SGHDT, CDR2 YYEEEE. This CDR3 spans 16 amino acids. J gave up 2 bases and V 4 bases, and 12 bases lay outside the gene matches. Written as DNA, the CDR3 is TGTGCCAGCAGCCCAACGATGACAGGGTCAACCTACGAGCAGTACTTC. Residues: CASSPTMTGSTYEQYF.

V usage is TRBV2 and J usage is TRBJ2-1; D is possibly TRBD2 (6 bases). There are 17 residues in the CDR3. V lost 5 bases and J 6 bases, leaving 23 bases between the germline ends. Germline lookup yields CDR1 SNHLY and CDR2 FYNNEI. This CDR3 is CASSRGGGNPLVNEQFF. The CDR3 DNA reads TGTGCCAGCAGTAGGGGTGGCGGGAACCCTTTGGTCAATGAGCAGTTCTTC.

Written as DNA, the CDR3 is TGTGCCAGCAGCGCGACAGCTTATAATTCACCCCTCCACTTT. Encoded protein: CASSATAYNSPLHF. V and J are TRBV9 and TRBJ1-6, with a weak D call TRBD1 (5 bases). With 3 bases removed from V and 4 bases from J, the gap between germline ends came to 8 bases. The CDR3 is made up of 14 amino acids. The germline V gene has CDR1 SGDLS and CDR2 YYNGEE.

V gene TRBV6-2 or TRBV6-3 combines with J gene TRBJ2-3; D is unclear. The germline V gene has CDR1 MNHEY and CDR2 SVGEGT. Trimming took off 2 bases at V and 4 bases at J, with 10 bases between the two ends. CDR3 size: 14 residues. This CDR3 is CASSYNNLADTQYF. The CDR3 DNA sequence: TGTGCCAGCAGTTACAACAATTTGGCAGATACGCAGTATTTT.

This chain joins TRBV11-2 and TRBJ2-5; 9 bases map to TRBD1. Germline V lookup: CDR1 SGHAT, CDR2 FQNNGV. The CDR3 runs 14 residues. The trim removed 5 bases at V and 2 bases at J, leaving 3 bases unmatched. CDR3 sequence (DNA): TGTGCCAGCAGCGCGACAGGGGGACAAGAGACCCAGTACTTC. It specifies CASSATGGQETQYF.

The CDR3 coding sequence is TGTGCCAGCAGCTCCAATTCCGGGACAGGGGTCTCTGGGGCCAACGTCCTGACTTTC. Translated: CASSSNSGTGVSGANVLTF. V gene TRBV7-9 combines with J gene TRBJ2-6; 10 bases agree with TRBD1. The V and J ends lost 4 bases and 0 bases, in that order; junction bases with no gene match: 9. The germline V gene has CDR1 SEHNR and CDR2 FQNEAQ (reference sequence). CDR3 length: 19 residues.

J is TRBJ2-7 and V is TRBV6-5; 9 bases fit TRBD1. Germline CDR1 reads MNHEY; CDR2 reads SVGAGI. The V and J ends lost 6 bases and 5 bases, in that order; junction bases with no gene match: 8. This CDR3 is built from 14 residues. The CDR3 sequence: CASRTPGTGHEQYF. The CDR3 nucleotides read TGTGCCAGCAGGACCCCCGGGACAGGGCACGAGCAGTACTTC.

DNA of the CDR3: TGCGCCAGCAGCCCCAGGGGAACCGGGGAGCTGTTTTTT. Amino acid sequence: CASSPRGTGELFF. The chain uses TRBV4-1 and TRBJ2-2, with D perhaps TRBD1 (6 bases). The CDR3 runs 13 residues. Germline V gives CDR1 MGHRA, CDR2 YSYEKL. Trimming took 4 bases from V and 5 from J, leaving 8 bases between them.

This chain joins TRBV7-2 and TRBJ2-5; 9 bases line up with TRBD2. The junction had 10 bases not matched to a gene; V was cut back by 3 bases and J by 5 bases. The CDR3 totals 16 residues. Germline lookup yields CDR1 SGHTA and CDR2 FQGNSA. The CDR3 sequence: CASSFKRGVLVETQYF. CDR3 DNA sequence: TGTGCCAGCAGCTTCAAGCGGGGGGTTCTGGTGGAGACCCAGTACTTC.